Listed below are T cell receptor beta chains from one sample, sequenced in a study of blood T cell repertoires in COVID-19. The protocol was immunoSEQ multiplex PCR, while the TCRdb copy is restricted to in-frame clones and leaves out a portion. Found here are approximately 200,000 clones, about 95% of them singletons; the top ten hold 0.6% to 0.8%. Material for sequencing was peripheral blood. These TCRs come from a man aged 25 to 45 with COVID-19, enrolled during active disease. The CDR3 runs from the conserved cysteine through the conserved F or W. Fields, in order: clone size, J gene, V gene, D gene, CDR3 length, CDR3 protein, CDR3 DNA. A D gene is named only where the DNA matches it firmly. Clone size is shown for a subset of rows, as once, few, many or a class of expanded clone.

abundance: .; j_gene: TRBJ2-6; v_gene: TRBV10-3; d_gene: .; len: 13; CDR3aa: CAMGAGGANVLTF; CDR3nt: TGTGCCATGGGGGCCGGTGGGGCCAACGTCCTGACTTTC
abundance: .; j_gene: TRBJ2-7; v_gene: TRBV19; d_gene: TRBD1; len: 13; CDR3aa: CASRGTGRDEQYF; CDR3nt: TGTGCCAGTAGAGGGACAGGGAGAGACGAGCAGTACTTC
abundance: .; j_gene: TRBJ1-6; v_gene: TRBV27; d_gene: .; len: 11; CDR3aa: CASSRGSPLHF; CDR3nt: TGTGCCAGCAGCAGGGGTTCACCCCTCCACTTT
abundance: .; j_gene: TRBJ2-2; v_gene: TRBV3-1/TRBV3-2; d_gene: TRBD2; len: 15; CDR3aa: CASSQEASGNGELFF; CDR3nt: TGTGCCAGCAGCCAAGAAGCTAGCGGGAACGGGGAGCTGTTTTTT
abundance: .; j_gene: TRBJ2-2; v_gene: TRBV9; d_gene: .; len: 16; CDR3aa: CASSVRDTPSTGELFF; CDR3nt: TGTGCCAGCAGCGTCCGGGACACACCAAGCACCGGGGAGCTGTTTTTT
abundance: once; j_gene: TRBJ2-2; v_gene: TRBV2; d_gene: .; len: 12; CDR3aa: CASSKDNGELFF; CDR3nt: TGTGCCAGCAGTAAAGACAATGGGGAGCTGTTTTTT
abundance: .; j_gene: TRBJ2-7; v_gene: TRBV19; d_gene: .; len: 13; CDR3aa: CASSFRVGYEQYF; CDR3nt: TGTGCCAGTAGTTTCCGGGTCGGCTACGAGCAGTACTTC
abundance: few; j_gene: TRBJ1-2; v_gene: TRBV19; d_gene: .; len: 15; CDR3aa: CASSNRGSSNYGYTF; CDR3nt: TGTGCCAGTAGTAATCGAGGCAGCTCTAACTATGGCTACACCTTC
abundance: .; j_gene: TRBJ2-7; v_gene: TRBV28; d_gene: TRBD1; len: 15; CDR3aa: CASRPPGQGLREQYF; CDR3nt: TGTGCCAGCAGACCTCCGGGACAGGGTCTCCGCGAGCAGTACTTC
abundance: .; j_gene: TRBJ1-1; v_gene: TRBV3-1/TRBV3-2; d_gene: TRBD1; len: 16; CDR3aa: CASSQAQGAWDTEAFF; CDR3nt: TGTGCCAGCAGCCAAGCACAGGGGGCGTGGGACACTGAAGCTTTCTTT
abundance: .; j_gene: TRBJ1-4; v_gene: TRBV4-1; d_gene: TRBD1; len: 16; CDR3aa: CASSQPGQGLNEKLFF; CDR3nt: TGCGCCAGCAGCCAGCCGGGACAGGGGCTTAATGAAAAACTGTTTTTT
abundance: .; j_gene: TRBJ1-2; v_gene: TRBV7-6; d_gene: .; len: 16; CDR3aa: CASSPSPAGNNYGYTF; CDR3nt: TGTGCCAGCAGCCCGAGCCCCGCAGGGAATAACTATGGCTACACCTTC
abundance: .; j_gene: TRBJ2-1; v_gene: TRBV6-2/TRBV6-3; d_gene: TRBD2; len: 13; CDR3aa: CASSWDSGGKQFF; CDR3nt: TGTGCCAGCAGTTGGGATAGCGGGGGCAAACAGTTCTTC
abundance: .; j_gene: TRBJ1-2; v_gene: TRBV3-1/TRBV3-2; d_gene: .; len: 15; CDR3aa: CASSQEGSRGYGYTF; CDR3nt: TGTGCCAGCAGCCAAGAGGGGAGCAGGGGTTATGGCTACACCTTC
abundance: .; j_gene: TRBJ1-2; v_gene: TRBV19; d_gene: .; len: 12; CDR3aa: CASNQGDYGYTF; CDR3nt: TGTGCCAGTAATCAGGGTGACTATGGCTACACCTTC
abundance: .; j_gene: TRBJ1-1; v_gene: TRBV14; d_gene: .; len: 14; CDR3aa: CASSQGARDTEAFF; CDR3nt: TGTGCCAGCAGCCAAGGTGCACGGGACACTGAAGCTTTCTTT
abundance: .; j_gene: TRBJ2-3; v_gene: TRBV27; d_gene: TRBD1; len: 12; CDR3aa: CASSSRGHTQYF; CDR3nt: TGTGCCAGCAGTTCGAGGGGGCATACGCAGTATTTT
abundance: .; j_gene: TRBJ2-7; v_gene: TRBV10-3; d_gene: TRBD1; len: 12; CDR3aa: CAAGQGFYEQYF; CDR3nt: TGTGCCGCTGGACAGGGGTTCTACGAGCAGTACTTC
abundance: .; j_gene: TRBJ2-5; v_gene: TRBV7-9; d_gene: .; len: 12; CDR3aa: CASNDNQETQYF; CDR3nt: TGTGCCAGCAATGACAACCAAGAGACCCAGTACTTC
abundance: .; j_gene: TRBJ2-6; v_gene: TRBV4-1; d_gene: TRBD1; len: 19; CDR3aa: CASSQVGQGQIAGANVLTF; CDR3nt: TGCGCCAGCAGCCAAGTGGGACAGGGTCAAATAGCTGGGGCCAACGTCCTGACTTTC
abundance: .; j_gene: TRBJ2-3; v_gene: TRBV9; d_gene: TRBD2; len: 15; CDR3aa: CASSVTSGATDTQYF; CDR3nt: TGTGCCAGCAGCGTTACTAGCGGGGCCACAGATACGCAGTATTTT
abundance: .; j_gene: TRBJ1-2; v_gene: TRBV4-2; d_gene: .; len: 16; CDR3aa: CASSLNRYQGGYGYTF; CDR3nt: TGTGCCAGCAGCCTCAATAGGTACCAGGGAGGCTATGGCTACACCTTC
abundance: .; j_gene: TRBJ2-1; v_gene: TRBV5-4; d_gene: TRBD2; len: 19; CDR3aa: CASSYGLAGGPGSYNEQFF; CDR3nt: TGTGCCAGCAGCTACGGACTAGCGGGGGGGCCGGGATCCTACAATGAGCAGTTCTTC
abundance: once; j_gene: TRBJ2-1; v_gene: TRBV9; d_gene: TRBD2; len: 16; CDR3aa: CASSSPPAGGYNEQFF; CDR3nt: TGTGCCAGCAGCTCCCCCCCAGCGGGGGGATACAATGAGCAGTTCTTC
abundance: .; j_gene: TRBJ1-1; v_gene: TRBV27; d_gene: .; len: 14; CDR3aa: CASRQGTMNTEAFF; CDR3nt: TGTGCCAGCAGGCAGGGTACCATGAACACTGAAGCTTTCTTT
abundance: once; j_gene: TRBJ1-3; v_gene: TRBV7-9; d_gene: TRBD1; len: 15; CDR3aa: CASSSGQTSGNTIYF; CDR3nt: TGTGCCAGCAGCTCGGGACAGACCTCTGGAAACACCATATATTTT
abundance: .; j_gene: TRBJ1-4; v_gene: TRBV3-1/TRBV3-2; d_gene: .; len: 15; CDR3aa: CASSPPGGTNEKLFF; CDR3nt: TGTGCCAGCAGTCCCCCCGGAGGGACTAATGAAAAACTGTTTTTT
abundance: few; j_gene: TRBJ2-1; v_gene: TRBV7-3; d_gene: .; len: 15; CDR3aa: CASSLMAPGNSEQFF; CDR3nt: TGTGCCAGCAGCCTAATGGCCCCAGGGAACAGTGAGCAGTTCTTC
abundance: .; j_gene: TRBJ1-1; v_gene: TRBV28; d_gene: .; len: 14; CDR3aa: CASRKNSPYTEAFF; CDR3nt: TGTGCCAGCAGGAAGAACAGTCCTTACACTGAAGCTTTCTTT
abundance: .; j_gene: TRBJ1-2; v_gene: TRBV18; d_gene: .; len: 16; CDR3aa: CASSSGQRSSNYGYTF; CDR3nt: TGTGCCAGCTCATCTGGACAGAGAAGTTCTAACTATGGCTACACCTTC
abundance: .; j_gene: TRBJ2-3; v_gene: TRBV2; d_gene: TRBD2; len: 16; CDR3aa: CASSRKAGVSTDTQYF; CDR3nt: TGTGCCAGCAGTCGGAAAGCGGGGGTAAGCACAGATACGCAGTATTTT
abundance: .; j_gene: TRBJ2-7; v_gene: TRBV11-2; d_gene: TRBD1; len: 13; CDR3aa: CASSSTGFNEQYF; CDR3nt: TGTGCCAGCAGCTCGACAGGGTTCAACGAGCAGTACTTC
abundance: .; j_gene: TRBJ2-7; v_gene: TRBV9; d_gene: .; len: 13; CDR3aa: CASSVYGSGEQYF; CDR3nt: TGTGCCAGCAGCGTATACGGATCAGGCGAGCAGTACTTC
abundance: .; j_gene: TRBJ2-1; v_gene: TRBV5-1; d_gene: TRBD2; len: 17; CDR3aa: CASSLGILAGGLNEQFF; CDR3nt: TGCGCCAGCAGCTTGGGTATACTAGCGGGGGGCCTCAATGAGCAGTTCTTC
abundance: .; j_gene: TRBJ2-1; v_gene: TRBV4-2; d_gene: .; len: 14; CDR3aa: CASSQETTYNEQFF; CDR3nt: TGTGCCAGCAGCCAAGAGACTACTTACAATGAGCAGTTCTTC
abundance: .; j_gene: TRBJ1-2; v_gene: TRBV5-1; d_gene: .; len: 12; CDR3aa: CASSLTDYGYTF; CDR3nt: TGCGCCAGCAGCTTGACAGACTATGGCTACACCTTC
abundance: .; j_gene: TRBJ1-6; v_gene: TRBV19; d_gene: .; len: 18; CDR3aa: CASSRTPPRPGRDSPLHF; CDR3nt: TGTGCCAGTAGTAGGACCCCGCCAAGACCCGGGCGGGATTCACCCCTCCACTTT
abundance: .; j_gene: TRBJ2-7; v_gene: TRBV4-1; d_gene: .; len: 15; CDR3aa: CASSQGEVSLREQYF; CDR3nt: TGCGCCAGCAGCCAAGGGGAGGTCTCCTTGAGAGAGCAGTACTTC
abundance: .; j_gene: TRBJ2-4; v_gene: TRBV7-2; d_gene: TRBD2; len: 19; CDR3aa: CASRLEWSGGAVAKNIQYF; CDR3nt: TGTGCCAGCAGATTAGAGTGGAGCGGGGGGGCCGTCGCCAAAAACATTCAGTACTTC
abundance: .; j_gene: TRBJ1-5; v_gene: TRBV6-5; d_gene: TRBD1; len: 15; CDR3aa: CASSPTGLGNQPQHF; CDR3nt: TGTGCCAGCAGCCCGACAGGGTTGGGCAATCAGCCCCAGCATTTT
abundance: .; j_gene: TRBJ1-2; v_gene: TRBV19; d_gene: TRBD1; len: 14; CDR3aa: CASRNAQGGYGYTF; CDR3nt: TGTGCCAGTAGAAACGCACAGGGGGGCTATGGCTACACCTTC
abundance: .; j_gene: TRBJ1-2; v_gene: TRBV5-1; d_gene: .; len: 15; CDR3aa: CASSLAGKRNYGYTF; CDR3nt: TGCGCCAGCAGCTTGGCAGGGAAACGGAACTATGGCTACACCTTC
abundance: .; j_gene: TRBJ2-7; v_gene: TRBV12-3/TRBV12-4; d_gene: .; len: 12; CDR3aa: CATSYFPGEQYF; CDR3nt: TGTGCCACATCATACTTTCCCGGCGAGCAGTACTTC
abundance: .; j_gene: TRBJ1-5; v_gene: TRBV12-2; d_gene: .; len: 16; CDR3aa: CASRSRQGVSNQPQHF; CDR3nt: TGTGCAAGTCGCTCACGACAGGGGGTAAGCAATCAGCCCCAGCATTTT
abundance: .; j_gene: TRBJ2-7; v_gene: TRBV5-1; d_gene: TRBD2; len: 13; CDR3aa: CASAGGRTYEQYF; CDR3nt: TGCGCCAGCGCGGGGGGACGGACCTACGAGCAGTACTTC
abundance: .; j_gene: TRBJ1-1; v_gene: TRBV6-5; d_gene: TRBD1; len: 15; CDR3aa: CASSWGQGENTEAFF; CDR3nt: TGTGCCAGCAGTTGGGGACAGGGTGAGAACACTGAAGCTTTCTTT
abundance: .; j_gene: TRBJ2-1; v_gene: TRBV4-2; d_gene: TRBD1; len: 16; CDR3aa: CASSQAHGQDYNEQFF; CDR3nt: TGTGCCAGCAGCCAAGCCCATGGACAGGACTACAATGAGCAGTTCTTC
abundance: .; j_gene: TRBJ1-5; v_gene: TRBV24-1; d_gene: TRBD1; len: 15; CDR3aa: CATSDLRDRSQPQHF; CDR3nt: TGTGCCACCAGTGATTTGAGGGACAGGAGTCAGCCCCAGCATTTT